This T cell receptor (beta chain) was documented in a study of blood T cell repertoires in COVID-19. Whole-study context: Specimens from acute and convalescent COVID-19 originated in the United States, Italy and Spain. T cells, B-cell-depleted T cells, or PBMCs provided the cDNA or gDNA that served as material.

In the original processing: Amplification of reference gene primers provided the estimated nucleated cell counts. Clones were sequenced by immunoSEQ multiplex PCR, and TCRdb holds only the in-frame ones, with some missing. Clone size and V and J calls were adopted from that table, with D and trimming inferred from the DNA. This table has 410,000 or so clones, 86% appearing once. The CDR3 totals 17 residues. Losses at the gene ends were 6 bases for V and 5 bases for J; bases not matched to a gene: 14. Germline V gene data show CDR1 as SNHLY and CDR2 as FYNNEI. The sequenced material came from peripheral blood. The sequence came from a woman between 25 and 40 years old with active or convalescent COVID-19. The V gene is TRBV2, the J gene TRBJ1-4, with TRBD1 identical over 8 bases. The CDR3 DNA sequence: TGTGCCAGCAGCGTGGTGTGGTTGGACAGGGTAAATGAAAAACTGTTTTTT. Translating gives CASSVVWLDRVNEKLFF.